This TCR beta chain was captured in a study of blood T cell repertoires in COVID-19. Trimming removed 2 bases from V and 2 bases from J, with 8 bases in between. The CDR3 covers 14 residues. Germline assignment: CDR1 KGHDR and CDR2 SFDVKD. The cohort comprised adults aged about 18 to 90 years residing in approximately 25 US areas. What the recovered Cohort 3 donors had was two negative PCRs, clearance, or symptom resolution. TCRdb's copy holds only in-frame clones and misses some; the assay was immunoSEQ multiplex PCR. In the table there are 250,000 or so clones, about 87% of which are singletons. V usage is TRBV24-1 and J usage is TRBJ1-2; D is ambiguous. This receptor was obtained from a woman aged 45 to 65 who had recovered from COVID-19. Sequencing input: PBMCs or T cells enriched from blood (not recorded which). The CDR3 sequence: CATSDSSTNYGYTF. CDR3 sequence (DNA): TGTGCCACCAGTGATTCTAGCACGAACTATGGCTACACCTTC.